This TCR beta chain came from a study of CD8+ T cells in alopecia areata. General observations from the study: Expanded CD8+ clones among the top 100, as well as scalp clonality, were significantly decreased by tofacitinib.

As for treatment: oral pan-JAK inhibitor, 5-10 mg twice daily. Germline CDR1 SEHNR, CDR2 FQNEAQ (reference sequence). The length of the CDR3 is 14 residues. With 0 bases removed from V and 5 bases from J, the gap between germline ends came to 10 bases. Extracted RNA was reverse transcribed, and the resulting cDNA served as sequencing template. Generated by immunoSEQ multiplex PCR, the TCRdb table keeps only in-frame clones and is missing some. The data hold a few hundred thousand clones, with 60% observed a single time. This clone was found a few times. Its specificity is not known. The sample was CD4+ T cells sorted from blood, taken around week 53, from a patient treated with tofacitinib. This chain links TRBV7-9 with TRBJ2-5, with D tentatively TRBD1 (5 bases). The receptor comes from a human donor with alopecia areata. Written as DNA, the CDR3 is TGTGCCAGCAGCTTAGCGGGGCTGCCGGAGACCCAGTACTTC. Its translation is CASSLAGLPETQYF.